Below are 10 T cell receptor beta chains sequenced from a single sample in a study of blood T cells in healthy people across ages. The second PCR ran roughly 6 to 11 cycles with a sample-barcoded 5' primer and J-beta primers. TCRdb redid the calling of the 5' RACE reads with MiXCR, one entry per CDR3 protein. The table records roughly 1,300,000 distinct CDR3 sequences, around 59% of them present only once. The sequenced sample was blood. These receptors were taken from a man aged 18 to 29 in good health.

The rearrangement joins TRBV4-1 to TRBJ2-4; 8 nucleotides line up with TRBD2. The J call may be in error: the DNA end matches TRBJ2-7 better. Germline V CDR1 and CDR2: MGHRA, YSYEKL. The CDR3 spans 17 residues. CDR3 protein: CASSQVESRGASYEQYF. As DNA, the CDR3 is TGCGCCAGCAGCCAAGTCGAGTCGCGGGGGGCTTCCTACGAGCAGTACTTC.

The chain carries TRBV9 and TRBJ2-1, with 9 bases aligning to TRBD1. There are 15 residues in the CDR3. With V trimmed by 0 bases and J by 8 bases, 6 bases remained unmatched. Germline-derived CDR1 and CDR2 are SGDLS and YYNGEE. The CDR3 DNA follows: TGTGCCAGCAGCGTAGTGGGACAGGGATTCCATGAGCAGTTCTTC. This encodes CASSVVGQGFHEQFF.

This clonotype has only a few counts. The gene calls are TRBV2 and TRBJ1-1; unclear D gene. This CDR3 is built from 13 residues. Germline values: CDR1 SNHLY, CDR2 FYNNEI. With 6 bases removed from V and 2 bases from J, the gap between germline ends came to 10 bases. CDR3 residues: CASSGQPNTEAFF. The CDR3 region has the DNA TGTGCCAGCAGCGGGCAGCCTAACACTGAAGCTTTCTTT.

The V call is TRBV7-2, the J call TRBJ2-3, with a weak D call TRBD2 (6 bases). Trimming removed 1 base at V and 3 bases at J, with 20 bases between. The germline V gene encodes CDR1 SGHTA and CDR2 FQGNSA. This CDR3 is 18 amino acids long. DNA for the CDR3: TGTGCCAGCAGCTTAGTTCCCCCCGGGGGAATGATAACAGATACGCAGTATTTT. It is translated as CASSLVPPGGMITDTQYF.

This clonotype was counted many times. This rearrangement joins TRBV7-9 to TRBJ1-4, with 10 bases identical to TRBD1. V gave up 6 bases and J gave up 7 bases; unmatched junction bases: 8. Germline lookup yields CDR1 SEHNR and CDR2 FQNEAQ (reference sequence). This CDR3 region has 15 residues. DNA for the CDR3: TGTGCCAGCAGGCCGCCGGGACAGGGGATTGAAAAACTGTTTTTT. Translated, it gives CASRPPGQGIEKLFF.

The chain uses TRBV29-1 and TRBJ2-4, with 8 bases fitting TRBD1. The end of the DNA is better explained by TRBJ2-7, so the J call may be wrong. Germline CDR1 SQVTM, CDR2 ANQGSEA. The CDR3 is 12 amino acids. As DNA, the CDR3 is TGCAGCGCAGGGACAGGTCAAGACGAGCAGTACTTC. Encoded protein: CSAGTGQDEQYF.

This chain connects TRBV4-2 to TRBJ2-1, with D possibly TRBD2 on 5 matching bases. The length of the CDR3 is 16 residues. Germline assignment: CDR1 LGHNA and CDR2 YNFKEQ. V was cut by 4 bases and J by 6 bases, with 19 bases left in between. The DNA of the CDR3 is TGTGCCAGCAGCCCCCTCGGACTCCATGGAGGCAATGAGCAGTTCTTC. Amino acid sequence: CASSPLGLHGGNEQFF.

This sequence joins TRBV3-1 and TRBJ1-4; the match to TRBD1 covers 7 bases. The CDR3 length is 14 residues. V lost 6 bases, J lost 6 bases, and 7 bases stayed unmatched. Germline V gene sequence: CDR1 LGHDT, CDR2 YNNKEL (reference sequence). CDR3 DNA sequence: TGTGCCAGCAGACATTTGCAGGGGGATGAAAAACTGTTTTTT. This codes for CASRHLQGDEKLFF.

The gene calls are TRBV29-1 and TRBJ1-1; TRBD1 matches at 8 bases. The V gene's germline CDR1 is SQVTM and CDR2 ANQGSEA. The CDR3 sequence is 14 residues long. After removal of 6 bases from V and 4 bases from J, the junction contained 10 bases not matched to a gene. Here the CDR3 DNA reads TGCAGCGTCCGGGCGGGGACAGGTGGCACTGAAGCTTTCTTT. Encoded protein: CSVRAGTGGTEAFF.

The V gene is TRBV20-1, the J gene TRBJ2-4; TRBD1 is a possible D gene (6 bases). Germline V gives CDR1 DFQATT, CDR2 SNEGSKA (reference sequence). The CDR3 spans 17 residues. This CDR3 is CSLDTKTNRVLLGEQYF. The CDR3 bases are TGCAGCCTCGACACCAAAACGAACAGGGTCCTCCTCGGAGAGCAGTACTTC.